The 18 T cell receptor beta chains reported below all come from one sample, sequenced in a study of T cell changes during pregnancy in multiple sclerosis. Data came from immunoSEQ multiplex PCR; TCRdb stores just in-frame clones and leaves some out. The data show approximately 30,000 clones, approximately 91% seen once. The sequenced sample was CD4+ T cells from peripheral blood mononuclear cells, obtained in the first trimester of pregnancy. The receptors were gathered from a female donor in good health, enrolled as a control in a pregnancy study.

The chain couples TRBV9 to TRBJ2-2; a possible D gene is TRBD1 (6 bases). The CDR3 covers 15 residues. Deletions cut 2 bases from V and 0 bases from J, with 8 bases between. The germline V gene encodes CDR1 SGDLS and CDR2 YYNGEE. The CDR3 spells CASSVTGSNTGELFF. In nucleotides, the CDR3 is TGTGCCAGCAGCGTTACAGGGTCGAACACCGGGGAGCTGTTTTTT.

This clone has just one count. CDR3 protein: CTSSQDFFSSTDTQYF. The CDR3 DNA follows: TGCACCAGCAGCCAAGATTTTTTTTCTAGCACAGATACGCAGTATTTT. The gene calls are TRBV1 and TRBJ2-3; the table calls TRBD2, which could not be checked here. TRBV1 is assigned pseudogene status. CDR3 length equals 16 residues.

V is TRBV28 and J is TRBJ1-2; D is undetermined. Germline assignment: CDR1 MDHEN and CDR2 SYDVKM. Trimming removed 5 bases at V and 3 bases at J, with 10 bases between. This CDR3 has 13 residues. In DNA, the CDR3 is TGTGCCAGCAGTCCCCGGGTGTACTATGGCTACACCTTC. Its translation: CASSPRVYYGYTF.

This chain links TRBV6-5 with TRBJ2-6, with D possibly TRBD1 on 5 matching bases. Germline lookup yields CDR1 MNHEY and CDR2 SVGAGI. CDR3 length: 16 amino acids. V was pared by 3 bases and J by 2 bases, with 11 bases between. CDR3 in amino acids: CASSYNRSPGANVLTF. The CDR3 bases are TGTGCCAGCAGTTATAACAGGAGCCCTGGGGCCAACGTCCTGACTTTC.

This clone was recorded only once. This sequence joins TRBV6-1 and TRBJ2-5, with 10 bases that match TRBD2. CDR1 is MNHNS and CDR2 is SASEGT in the germline V gene. The V segment lost 4 bases and the J segment 4 bases; nucleotides outside the gene matches: 12. The CDR3 runs to 17 residues. CDR3 amino acids: CASSVPSGGARGETQYF. In nucleotides, the CDR3 is TGTGCCAGCAGTGTCCCCAGCGGGGGGGCTCGGGGAGAGACCCAGTACTTC.

The rearrangement links TRBV7-3 to TRBJ1-5, with 7 bases fitting TRBD1. Trimming removed 4 bases from V and 0 bases from J; junction bases left unmatched: 12. The CDR3 totals 18 residues. Germline values: CDR1 SGHTA, CDR2 FQGTGA. This CDR3 is CASSWRGQWSNSNQPQHF. The DNA of the CDR3 is TGTGCCAGCAGCTGGCGGGGACAGTGGAGTAATAGCAATCAGCCCCAGCATTTT.

This rearrangement joins TRBV2 to TRBJ2-7, with 12 bases matching TRBD2. The CDR3 runs to 14 residues. CDR1 and CDR2 (germline): SNHLY, FYNNEI. The V gene end was trimmed by 8 bases and the J gene end by 4 bases; junction bases not matched to a gene: 6. CDR3 bases: TGTGCCAGCCATGGGACTAGCGGGTTATACGAGCAGTACTTC. This gives the protein CASHGTSGLYEQYF.

This clone has only one observation. The chain joins TRBV7-3 to TRBJ2-6; D possibly corresponds to TRBD2 (6 bases). CDR1 SGHTA and CDR2 FQGTGA come from the germline V gene. The CDR3 runs 16 residues. The V and J ends lost 0 bases and 0 bases respectively, with 6 bases between them. CDR3 sequence reads: CASSLTGLSGANVLTF. The CDR3 nucleotides are TGTGCCAGCAGCTTAACGGGACTCTCTGGGGCCAACGTCCTGACTTTC.

The gene calls are TRBV7-2 and TRBJ2-3; 10 bases align to TRBD2. The length of the CDR3 is 16 residues. Germline V gene lookup returns CDR1 SGHTA and CDR2 FQGNSA. Losses at the gene ends were 0 bases for V and 5 bases for J; bases not matched to a gene: 5. CDR3: CASSLASGRRGDTQYF. In nucleotides, the CDR3 is TGTGCCAGCAGCTTAGCTAGCGGGAGGAGGGGAGATACGCAGTATTTT.

The J gene is TRBJ2-1, the V gene TRBV5-6; D might be TRBD2 (6 bases). This CDR3 is 15 amino acids long. Germline assignment: CDR1 SGHDT and CDR2 YYEEEE. Trimming shortened V by 3 bases and J by 2 bases, and 12 bases separated the two germline ends. The CDR3 DNA is TGTGCCAGCAGCTCGGGACTCCCCGCCTACAATGAGCAGTTCTTC. It is translated as CASSSGLPAYNEQFF.

The V gene is TRBV7-9, the J gene TRBJ1-5; unclear D gene. V lost 5 bases to trimming and J lost 0 bases, with 8 bases between them. There are 14 residues in the CDR3. Germline-derived CDR1 and CDR2 are SEHNR and FQNEAQ (reference sequence). The CDR3 coding sequence is TGTGCCAGCAGCCAACGGGGTAGCAATCAGCCCCAGCATTTT. Amino acid sequence: CASSQRGSNQPQHF.

This clone has just a few counts. The V call is TRBV6-1, the J call TRBJ2-2; D uncertain. This CDR3 has 14 residues. With 4 bases removed from V and 2 bases from J, the gap between germline ends came to 8 bases. Germline CDR1 MNHNS, CDR2 SASEGT. This CDR3 is CASSGLPNTGELFF. CDR3 bases: TGTGCCAGCAGTGGACTCCCCAACACCGGGGAGCTGTTTTTT.

By frequency in the sample, this clone is medium-sized. This rearrangement joins TRBV19 to TRBJ2-6; D gene ambiguous. In germline, CDR1 is LNHDA, CDR2 SQIVND (reference sequence). V shed 3 bases and J shed 2 bases, with 8 bases lying between them. The CDR3 has 15 residues. The DNA of the CDR3 is TGTGCCAGTAGTATTAGAGGAGCTGGGGCCAACGTCCTGACTTTC. It yields the protein CASSIRGAGANVLTF. The full variable domain, rest sourced from reference TRBV19 and TRBJ2-6, is DGGITQSPKYLFRKEGQNVTLSCEQNLNHDAMYWYRQDPGQGLRLIYYSQIVNDFQKGDIAEGYSVSREKKESFPLTVTSAQKNPTAFYLCASSIRGAGANVLTFGAGSRLTVL.

This clone was seen only once. The chain uses TRBV19 and TRBJ2-1; 12 positions agree with TRBD2. CDR1 and CDR2 (germline): LNHDA, SQIVND (reference sequence). The CDR3 runs 20 residues. J gave up 5 bases and V 1 base, and 15 bases lay outside the gene matches. CDR3 DNA: TGTGCCAGTAGTATAGTTTCGGAGCCTCTAGCGGGAGGGATTAACAATGAGCAGTTCTTC. Protein product: CASSIVSEPLAGGINNEQFF.

The gene calls are TRBV7-3 and TRBJ2-2; TRBD2 matches at 7 bases. This CDR3 has 15 residues. The germline CDR1 and CDR2 sequences are SGHTA and FQGTGA. V shed 8 bases and J 2 bases; nucleotides not matched to a gene: 8. In DNA form, the CDR3 reads TGTGCCAGCGGCACCGGCGGGGGTAACACCGGGGAGCTGTTTTTT. It is translated as CASGTGGGNTGELFF.

The V call is TRBV23-1, the J call TRBJ1-5, with TRBD1 matching 8 bases. TRBV23-1 is placed among ORFs of uncertain function. The CDR3 covers 19 residues. V shed 0 bases, J shed 0 bases, and the junction held 10 bases outside the gene matches. CDR3 bases: TGCGCCAGCAGTCAATCTTGGACAGGGTGTTCAAATAGCAATCAGCCCCAGCATTTT. Protein: CASSQSWTGCSNSNQPQHF.

This clone appeared a single time. The chain has TRBV19 and TRBJ2-7; 8 nucleotides line up with TRBD2. Trimming took 5 bases from V and 6 from J; bases not matched to a gene: 15. There are 16 residues in the CDR3. Looked up from germline, CDR1 is LNHDA and CDR2 is SQIVND (reference sequence). Here the CDR3 reads CASSFLAGSRAVEQYF. For the CDR3, the DNA is TGTGCCAGTAGTTTCCTAGCGGGTAGCCGGGCCGTCGAGCAGTACTTC.

The chain recombines TRBV6-5 with TRBJ2-7, with D uncertain. CDR1 and CDR2 (germline): MNHEY, SVGAGI. The CDR3 totals 16 residues. Trimming cost V 0 bases and J 2 bases, with 14 bases left between them. CDR3 amino acids: CASSYSFTGRAYEQYF. The CDR3 nucleotides read TGTGCCAGCAGTTACTCCTTTACGGGTCGAGCCTACGAGCAGTACTTC.